This T cell receptor beta chain was sequenced for a study of OX40 agonist ivuxolimab in advanced cancers. Study-level information: From roughly 20 to 85 years was the age range, with a mean of around 54 years, and over 70% were male.

This CDR3 has 14 residues. Germline CDR1 and CDR2: SGHDN and FVKESK. V was pared by 1 base and J by 5 bases, with 6 bases between. Assay used: immunoSEQ multiplex PCR; TCRdb lists only in-frame clones, some missing. The sample records about 93,000 clones, under 95% being singletons. This sequence joins TRBV14 and TRBJ1-6; D is unresolved. The receptor was derived from an adult with an advanced solid tumor such as melanoma, head and neck, liver or kidney cancer. Material: CD4+ or CD8+ T cells sorted from blood, obtained in a trial of the OX40 agonist ivuxolimab. CDR3 protein: CASSQAGNNSPLHF. DNA for the CDR3: TGTGCCAGCAGCCAAGCGGGGAATAATTCACCCCTCCACTTT.